Included here is one T cell receptor beta chain sequence, with context. Its antigen remains unknown. CDR1 KGHSH and CDR2 LQKENI come from the germline V gene. The germline V and J ends were trimmed by 3 bases and 0 bases, with 7 bases remaining between them. The CDR3 runs 14 residues. TCRdb reprocessed the 5' RACE reads with MiXCR, giving one entry per CDR3 protein. The table includes around 670,000 distinct CDR3 sequences, less than 7% detected once. The sample originates from a study of identical twins. Overall study findings and caveats: Reduced insertions were recorded for abundant cord blood beta clonotypes, with no such pattern in memory repertoires.

The TCR originated in a man younger than 35 in good health. Sequencing used naive T cells sorted from blood. The chain recombines TRBV18 with TRBJ2-3; D uncertain. The CDR3 DNA reads as TGTGCCAGCTCACCTCAGACTAGCACAGATACGCAGTATTTT. It specifies CASSPQTSTDTQYF.